The clone carrying this TCR beta chain was detected ten times or more. Each TCR beta library was made by quantitative 5'-RACE that incorporated molecular barcodes. TCRdb re-derived calls from the 5' RACE reads in MiXCR, one entry per CDR3 protein. The table includes 200,000 to 250,000 distinct CDR3 sequences, roughly 24% detected once. The data originate from a study of CD8 T cells in ankylosing spondylitis. Unmatched junction bases numbered 3, after V lost 6 bases and J lost 6 bases. This CDR3 has 12 residues. The V gene's germline CDR1 is MNHEY and CDR2 SVGAGI. The sequenced sample was blood, either unsorted or a sorted T cell fraction (not recorded which). V usage is TRBV6-5 and J usage is TRBJ2-3; TRBD1 matches 7 bases. The source is a male donor with ankylosing spondylitis or in good health (not recorded which). The CDR3 sequence: CASSRQGDTQYF. The CDR3 nucleotides read TGTGCCAGCAGCCGACAGGGTGATACGCAGTATTTT.